This T cell receptor beta chain is drawn from a study of OX40 agonist ivuxolimab in advanced cancers. Describing the broader study: The costimulatory receptor OX40 (CD134) was targeted by ivuxolimab, a fully human IgG2 agonistic monoclonal antibody. Intravenous ivuxolimab was administered to patients every 2 weeks at six dose levels: 0.01, 0.1, 0.3, 1.5, 3 and 10 mg/kg. Of the roughly 51 patients in dose escalation, 19 had hepatocellular carcinoma, about 15 had melanoma, 9 had renal cell carcinoma and 9 had head and neck cancer. In the dose-escalation cohort, 82.7% of patients were male, and the mean age was approximately 60 years, with a range of about 23 to 80. Patients were allowed to have had prior anti-PD-1, anti-PD-L1 or anti-CTLA-4 therapy, and roughly 40% of the dose-escalation patients had previously received checkpoint inhibitors. Three dose-escalation patients achieved partial responses, one with hepatocellular carcinoma and two with cutaneous melanoma. The purpose of peripheral TCRbeta sequencing was to test whether ivuxolimab changed TCR sequence diversity and led to clonal T-cell expansion. The paper reports the monotherapy dose-escalation portion (N of about 56 patients) of the phase I ivuxolimab trial.

Note on this clone: What antigen it recognizes has not been identified. Per-base quality was not reported, and no clone a single base away is much larger than it.

The CDR3 spans 18 residues, from the cysteine through the phenylalanine. Kept here is only the CDR3 DNA, which spans 54 bases and is read in frame from base 1. In the germline V gene, CDR1 corresponds to SGHVS and CDR2 to FNYEAQ. The junction shows trimming of 5 bases on V and 5 bases on J, plus 22 bases between the germline ends. To sequence the TCRbeta CDR3 region, genomic DNA was isolated from the sorted cells. The immunoSEQ Assay was used to sequence the TCRbeta CDR3 regions. Drawn from immuneACCESS, this table holds only the in-frame rearrangements with V and J called that TCRdb kept. Clones are partly lost; checked studies trace under half to an unresolved V gene and leave the rest unexplained. Here the sample has tens of thousands of clones; roughly 86% occur a single time. The ten largest clonotypes hold roughly 18% of the sample. The trial excluded patients who had a history of autoimmune disease or were on systemic immunosuppression. Peripheral blood for TCR sequencing was collected from all dose cohorts at baseline, on cycle 4 day 1, and on cycle 7 day 1. The samples were taken from a phase I, first-in-human, multicenter, open-label dose-escalation trial of ivuxolimab. Adults with locally advanced or metastatic head and neck squamous cell, hepatocellular, melanoma or renal cell carcinoma were enrolled in the trial. Before TCR sequencing, CD4+ and CD8+ T cells were separately sorted from peripheral blood.

Overall results and qualifications from the work: At doses of 0.1 to 3.0 mg/kg, clonal expansion of both CD4+ and CD8+ T cells in blood was seen between baseline and week 6. After ivuxolimab, expanded clones were on average more numerous among CD8+ T cells than among CD4+ T cells. Partial responders in the 0.1-3.0 mg/kg groups had among the lowest normalized peripheral clonal expansion, especially among CD8+ T cells. The antigen specificity of the peripheral T cells that underwent clonal expansion was not determined. Low levels of normalized T-cell clonal expansion were also seen in some patients who did not respond.

The sequence came from an adult with an advanced solid tumor such as melanoma, head and neck, liver or kidney cancer. The sequencing used CD4+ or CD8+ T cells sorted from blood, collected in a trial of the OX40 agonist ivuxolimab. The sequence joins TRBV7-6 to TRBJ2-6, with the D segment identity uncertain. The DNA reads TGTGCCAGCAGCGAAGCAGGTGAATCACAAAGTCGGGCCAACGTCCTGACTTTC. This sequence encodes CASSEAGESQSRANVLTF.